This T cell receptor beta chain was found in a study of blood T cell repertoires in COVID-19. Background on the study: COVID-19 samples collected from the United States, Italy and Spain covered acute and convalescent phases. PBMCs, B-cell-depleted T cells, or T cells provided the cDNA or gDNA that made up the material.

Authors' analysis steps: Amplified reference gene primers provided the basis for estimating nucleated cell counts. This table comes from immunoSEQ multiplex PCR, and its TCRdb copy is limited to in-frame clones, with some not included. V, J and clone size reflect that table, while D and trimming were determined from the DNA. Of 45,000 to 65,000 clones in the sample, 60% to 80% were seen once. Trimming removed 7 bases at V and 2 bases at J, with 9 bases between. CDR3 length: 12 residues. Germline-derived CDR1 and CDR2 are MNHEY and SVGAGI. The chain links TRBV6-5 to TRBJ2-7; D might be TRBD1 (5 bases). This receptor was identified in a man between 65 and 85 years old with active or convalescent COVID-19. Material for sequencing was peripheral blood. In DNA, the CDR3 is TGTGCCAGCATCATGACAGCCTACGAGCAGTACTTC. It codes for CASIMTAYEQYF.